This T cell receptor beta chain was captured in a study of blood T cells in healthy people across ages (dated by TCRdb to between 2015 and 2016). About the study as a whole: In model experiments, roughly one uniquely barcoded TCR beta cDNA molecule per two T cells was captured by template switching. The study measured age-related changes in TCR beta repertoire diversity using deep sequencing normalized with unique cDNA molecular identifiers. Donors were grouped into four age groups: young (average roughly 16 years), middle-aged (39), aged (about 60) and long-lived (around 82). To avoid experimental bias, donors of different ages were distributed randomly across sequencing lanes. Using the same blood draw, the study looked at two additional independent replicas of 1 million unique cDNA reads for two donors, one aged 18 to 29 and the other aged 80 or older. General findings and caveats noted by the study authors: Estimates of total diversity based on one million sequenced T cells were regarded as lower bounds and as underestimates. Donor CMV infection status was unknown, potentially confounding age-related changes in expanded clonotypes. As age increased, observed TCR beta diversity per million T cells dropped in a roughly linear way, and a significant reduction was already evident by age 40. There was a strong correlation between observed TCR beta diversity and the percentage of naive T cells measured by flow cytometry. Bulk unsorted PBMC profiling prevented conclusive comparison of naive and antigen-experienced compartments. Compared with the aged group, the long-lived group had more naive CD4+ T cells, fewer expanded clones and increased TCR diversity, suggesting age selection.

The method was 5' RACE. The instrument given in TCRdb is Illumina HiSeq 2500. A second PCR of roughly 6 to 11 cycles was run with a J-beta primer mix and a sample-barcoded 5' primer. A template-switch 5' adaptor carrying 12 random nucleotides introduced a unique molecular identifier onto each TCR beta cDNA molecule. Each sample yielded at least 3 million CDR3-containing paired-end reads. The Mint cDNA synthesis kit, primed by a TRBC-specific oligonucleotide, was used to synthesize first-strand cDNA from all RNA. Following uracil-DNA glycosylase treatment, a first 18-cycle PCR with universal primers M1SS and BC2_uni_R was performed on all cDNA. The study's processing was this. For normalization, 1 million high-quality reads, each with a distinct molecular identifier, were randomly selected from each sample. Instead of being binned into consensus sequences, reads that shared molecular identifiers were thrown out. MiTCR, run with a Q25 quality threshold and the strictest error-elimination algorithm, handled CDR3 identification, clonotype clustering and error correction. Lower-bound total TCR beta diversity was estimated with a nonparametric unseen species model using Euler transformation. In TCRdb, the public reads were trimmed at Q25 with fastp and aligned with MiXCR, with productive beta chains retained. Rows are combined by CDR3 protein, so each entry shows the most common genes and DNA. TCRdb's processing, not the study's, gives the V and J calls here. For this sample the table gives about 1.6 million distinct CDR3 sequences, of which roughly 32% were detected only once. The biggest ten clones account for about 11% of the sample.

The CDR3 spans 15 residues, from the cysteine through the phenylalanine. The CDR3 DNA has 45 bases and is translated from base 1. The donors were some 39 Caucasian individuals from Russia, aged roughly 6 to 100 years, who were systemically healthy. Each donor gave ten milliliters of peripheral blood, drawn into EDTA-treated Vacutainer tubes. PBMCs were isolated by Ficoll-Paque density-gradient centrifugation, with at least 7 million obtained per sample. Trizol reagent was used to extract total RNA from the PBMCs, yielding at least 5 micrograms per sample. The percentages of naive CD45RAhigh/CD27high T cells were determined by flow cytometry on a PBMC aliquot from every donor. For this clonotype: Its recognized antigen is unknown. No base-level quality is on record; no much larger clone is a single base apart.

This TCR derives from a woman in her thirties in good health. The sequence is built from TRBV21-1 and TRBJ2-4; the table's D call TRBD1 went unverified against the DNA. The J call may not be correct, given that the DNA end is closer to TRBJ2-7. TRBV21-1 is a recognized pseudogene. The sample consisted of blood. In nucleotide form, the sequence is TGTGCCAGCAGCATTGAGGACAGGGGGATCCACGAGCAGTACTTC. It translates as CASSIEDRGIHEQYF.